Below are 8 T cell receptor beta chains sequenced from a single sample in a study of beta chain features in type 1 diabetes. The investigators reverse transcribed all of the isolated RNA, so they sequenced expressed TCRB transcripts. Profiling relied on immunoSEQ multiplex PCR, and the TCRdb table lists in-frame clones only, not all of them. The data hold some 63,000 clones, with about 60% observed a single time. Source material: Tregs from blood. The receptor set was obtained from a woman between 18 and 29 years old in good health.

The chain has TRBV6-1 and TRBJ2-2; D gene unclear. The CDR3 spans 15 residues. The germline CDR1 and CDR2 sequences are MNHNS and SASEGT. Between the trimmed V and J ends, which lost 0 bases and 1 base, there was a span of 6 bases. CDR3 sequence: CASSEARVNTGELFF. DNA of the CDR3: TGTGCCAGCAGTGAAGCGCGCGTGAACACCGGGGAGCTGTTTTTT.

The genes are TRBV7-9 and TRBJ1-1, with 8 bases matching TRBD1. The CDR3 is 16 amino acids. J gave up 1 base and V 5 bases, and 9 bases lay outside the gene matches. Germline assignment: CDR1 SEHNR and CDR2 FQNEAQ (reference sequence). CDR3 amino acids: CASSLDGGTGNTEAFF. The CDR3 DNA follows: TGTGCCAGCAGCCTCGACGGGGGGACAGGGAACACTGAAGCTTTCTTT.

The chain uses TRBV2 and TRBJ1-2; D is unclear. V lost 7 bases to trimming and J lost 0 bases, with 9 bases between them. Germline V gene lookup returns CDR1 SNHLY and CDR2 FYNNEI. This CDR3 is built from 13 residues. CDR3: CASKIGANYGYTF. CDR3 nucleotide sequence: TGTGCCAGCAAGATAGGAGCTAACTATGGCTACACCTTC.

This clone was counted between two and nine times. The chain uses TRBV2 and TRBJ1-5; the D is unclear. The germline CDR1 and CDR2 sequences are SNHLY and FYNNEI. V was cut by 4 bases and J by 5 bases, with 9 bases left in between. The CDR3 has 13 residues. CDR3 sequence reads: CASSGEGYQPQHF. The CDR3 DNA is TGTGCCAGCAGTGGGGAGGGATATCAGCCCCAGCATTTT.

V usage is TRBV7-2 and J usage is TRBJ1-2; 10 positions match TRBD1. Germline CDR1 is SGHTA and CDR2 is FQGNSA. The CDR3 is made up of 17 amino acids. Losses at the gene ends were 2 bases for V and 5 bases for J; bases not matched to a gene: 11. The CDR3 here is CASSLPTGGVGSYGYTF. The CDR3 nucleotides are TGTGCCAGCAGCTTACCGACAGGGGGCGTAGGATCTTATGGCTACACCTTC.

CDR3 region: CASSDSRLKNTEAFF. CDR3 coding DNA: TGTGCCAGCTCGGACAGCCGCCTTAAGAACACTGAAGCTTTCTTT. The chain links TRBV2 to TRBJ1-1, with TRBD1 as a possible D gene (6 bases). Deletions cut 8 bases from V and 1 base from J, with 17 bases between. The germline V gene encodes CDR1 SNHLY and CDR2 FYNNEI. The CDR3 has 15 amino acids.

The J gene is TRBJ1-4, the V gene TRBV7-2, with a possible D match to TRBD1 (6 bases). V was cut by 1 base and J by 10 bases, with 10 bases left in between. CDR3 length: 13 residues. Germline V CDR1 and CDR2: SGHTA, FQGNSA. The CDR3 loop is CASSLGGGVKLFF. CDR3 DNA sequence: TGTGCCAGCAGCTTAGGAGGGGGGGTAAAACTGTTTTTT.

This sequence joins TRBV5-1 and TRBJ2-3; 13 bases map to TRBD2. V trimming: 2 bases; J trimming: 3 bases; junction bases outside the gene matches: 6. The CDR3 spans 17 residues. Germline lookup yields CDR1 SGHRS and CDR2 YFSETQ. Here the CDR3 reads CASSFASGLAGTDTQYF. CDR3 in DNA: TGCGCCAGCAGCTTCGCTTCGGGACTAGCGGGGACAGATACGCAGTATTTT.